This T cell receptor (beta chain) appears in the sequencing data of a study of blood T cell repertoires in COVID-19. Overall study context: Material from acute and convalescent COVID-19 was sourced from the United States, Italy and Spain.

V lost 7 bases to trimming and J lost 0 bases, with 22 bases between them. The germline V gene has CDR1 LNHDA and CDR2 SQIVND (reference sequence). The CDR3 loop spans 18 amino acids. Data came from immunoSEQ multiplex PCR; TCRdb stores just in-frame clones and leaves some out. The sample comprises about 170,000 clones, over 65% of which are singletons, and 3% rests with the top ten. This clone was recorded only once. The clonotype originates from a woman older than 75 with acute or convalescent COVID-19. The chain recombines TRBV19 with TRBJ1-5, with D possibly being TRBD1 (5 bases). The specimen was peripheral blood. This CDR3 is CASNSGVWKGNSNQPQHF. The CDR3 bases are TGTGCCAGTAATTCGGGGGTGTGGAAGGGGAATAGCAATCAGCCCCAGCATTTT.